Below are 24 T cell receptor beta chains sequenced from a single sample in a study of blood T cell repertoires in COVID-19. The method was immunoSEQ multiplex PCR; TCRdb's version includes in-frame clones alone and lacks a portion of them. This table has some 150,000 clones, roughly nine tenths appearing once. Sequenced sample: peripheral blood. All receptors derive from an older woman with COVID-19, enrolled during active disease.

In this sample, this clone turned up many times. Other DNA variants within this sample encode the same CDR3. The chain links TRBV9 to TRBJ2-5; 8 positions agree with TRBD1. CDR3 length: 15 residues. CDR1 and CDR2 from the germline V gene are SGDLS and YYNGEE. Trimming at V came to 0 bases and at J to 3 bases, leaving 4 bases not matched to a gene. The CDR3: CASSVDQGAKETQYF. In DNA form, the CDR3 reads TGTGCCAGCAGCGTAGATCAGGGGGCGAAAGAGACCCAGTACTTC.

The CDR3 coding sequence is TGTGCCAGCAGCTCCGGGACAGTCGCTCAGCCCCAGCATTTT. This translates into CASSSGTVAQPQHF. This chain links TRBV6-5 with TRBJ1-5; 7 nucleotides line up with TRBD1. The CDR3 sequence is 14 residues long. The germline V gene has CDR1 MNHEY and CDR2 SVGAGI. V lost 6 bases to trimming and J lost 6 bases; unmatched junction nucleotides: 8.

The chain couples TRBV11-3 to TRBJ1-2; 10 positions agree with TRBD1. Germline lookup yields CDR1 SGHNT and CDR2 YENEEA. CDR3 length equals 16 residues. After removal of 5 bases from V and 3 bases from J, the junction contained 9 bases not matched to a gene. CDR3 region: CASSPRDRGRDYGYTF. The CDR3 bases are TGTGCCAGCAGCCCCCGGGACAGGGGTAGAGACTATGGCTACACCTTC.

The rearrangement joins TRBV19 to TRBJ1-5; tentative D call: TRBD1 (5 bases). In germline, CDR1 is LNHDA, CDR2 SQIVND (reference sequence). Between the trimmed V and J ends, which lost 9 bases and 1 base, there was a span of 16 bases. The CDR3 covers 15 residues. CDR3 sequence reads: CASHTGTRSNQPQHF. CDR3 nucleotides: TGTGCCAGCCACACCGGGACTCGAAGCAATCAGCCCCAGCATTTT.

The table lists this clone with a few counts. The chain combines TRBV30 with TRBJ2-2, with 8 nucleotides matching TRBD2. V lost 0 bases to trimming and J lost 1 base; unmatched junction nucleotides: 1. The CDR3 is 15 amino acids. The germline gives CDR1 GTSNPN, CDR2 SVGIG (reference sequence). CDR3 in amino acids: CAWSVLAENTGELFF. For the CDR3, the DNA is TGTGCCTGGAGTGTACTAGCGGAGAACACCGGGGAGCTGTTTTTT.

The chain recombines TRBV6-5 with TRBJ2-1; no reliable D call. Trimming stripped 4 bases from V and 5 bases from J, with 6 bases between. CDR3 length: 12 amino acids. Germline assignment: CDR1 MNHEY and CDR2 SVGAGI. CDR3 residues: CASSWSNNEQFF. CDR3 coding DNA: TGTGCCAGCAGTTGGAGTAACAATGAGCAGTTCTTC.

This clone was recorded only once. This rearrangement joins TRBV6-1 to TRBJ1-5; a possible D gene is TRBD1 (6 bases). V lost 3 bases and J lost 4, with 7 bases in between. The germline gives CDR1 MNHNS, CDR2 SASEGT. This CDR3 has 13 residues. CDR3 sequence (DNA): TGTGCCAGCAGTGACAGGGGTAATCAGCCCCAGCATTTT. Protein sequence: CASSDRGNQPQHF.

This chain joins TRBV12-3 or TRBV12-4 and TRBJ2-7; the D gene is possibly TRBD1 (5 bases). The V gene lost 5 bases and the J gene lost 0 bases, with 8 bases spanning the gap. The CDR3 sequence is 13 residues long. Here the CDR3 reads CASSRTFSYEQYF. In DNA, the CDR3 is TGTGCCAGCAGTCGGACATTCTCCTACGAGCAGTACTTC.

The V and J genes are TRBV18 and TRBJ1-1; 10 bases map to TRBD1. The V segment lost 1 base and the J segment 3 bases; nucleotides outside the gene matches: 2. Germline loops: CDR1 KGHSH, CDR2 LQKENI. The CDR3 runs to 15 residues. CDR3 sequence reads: CASSPLGTGDTEAFF. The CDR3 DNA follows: TGTGCCAGCTCACCACTAGGGACAGGGGACACTGAAGCTTTCTTT.

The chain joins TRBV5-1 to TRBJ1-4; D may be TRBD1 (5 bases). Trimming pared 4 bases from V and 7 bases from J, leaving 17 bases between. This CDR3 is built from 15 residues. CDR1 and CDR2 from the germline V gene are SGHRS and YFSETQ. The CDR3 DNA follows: TGCGCCAGCAGCCTGGGCGGGGGGGACGGTGAAAAACTGTTTTTT. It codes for CASSLGGGDGEKLFF.

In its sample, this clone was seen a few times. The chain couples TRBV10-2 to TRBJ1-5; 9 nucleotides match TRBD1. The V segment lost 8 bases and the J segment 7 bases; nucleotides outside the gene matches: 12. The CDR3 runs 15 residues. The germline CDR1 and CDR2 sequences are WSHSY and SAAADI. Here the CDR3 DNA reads TGCGCCAGCGGCGAAACCTCCGGGACAGGGCAGCCCCAGCATTTT. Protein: CASGETSGTGQPQHF.

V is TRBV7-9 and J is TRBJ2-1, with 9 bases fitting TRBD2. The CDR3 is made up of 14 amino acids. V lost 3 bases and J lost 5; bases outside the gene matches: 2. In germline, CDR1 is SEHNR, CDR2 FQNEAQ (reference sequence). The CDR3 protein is CASSFGLANNEQFF. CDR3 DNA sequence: TGTGCCAGCAGCTTCGGACTAGCGAACAATGAGCAGTTCTTC.

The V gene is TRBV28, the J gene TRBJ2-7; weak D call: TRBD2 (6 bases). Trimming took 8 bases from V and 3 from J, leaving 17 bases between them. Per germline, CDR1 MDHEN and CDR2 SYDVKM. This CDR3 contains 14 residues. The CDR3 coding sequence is TGTGCCAGCTCCCCCGGGGGAGCAAGCTACGAGCAGTACTTC. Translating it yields CASSPGGASYEQYF.

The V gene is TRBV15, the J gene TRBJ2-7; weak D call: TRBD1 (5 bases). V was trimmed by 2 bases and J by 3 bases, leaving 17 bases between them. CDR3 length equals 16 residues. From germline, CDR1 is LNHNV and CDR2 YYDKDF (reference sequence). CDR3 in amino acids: CATSRTRAAAVYEQYF. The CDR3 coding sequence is TGTGCCACCAGCAGAACCAGGGCGGCGGCGGTCTACGAGCAGTACTTC.

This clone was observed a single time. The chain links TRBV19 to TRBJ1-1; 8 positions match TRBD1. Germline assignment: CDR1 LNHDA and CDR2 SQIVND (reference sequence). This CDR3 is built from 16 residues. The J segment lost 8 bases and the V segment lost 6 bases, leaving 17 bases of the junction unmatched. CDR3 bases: TGTGCCAGTAGAAGAAAGAAAGGACAGGGTTTTTTCGAAGCTTTCTTT. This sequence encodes CASRRKKGQGFFEAFF.

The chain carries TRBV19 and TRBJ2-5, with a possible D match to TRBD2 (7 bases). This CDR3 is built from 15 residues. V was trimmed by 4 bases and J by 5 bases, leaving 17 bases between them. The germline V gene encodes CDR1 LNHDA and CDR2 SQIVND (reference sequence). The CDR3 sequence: CASSTSGLGGETQYF. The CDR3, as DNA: TGTGCCAGTAGTACTTCCGGACTAGGGGGGGAGACCCAGTACTTC.

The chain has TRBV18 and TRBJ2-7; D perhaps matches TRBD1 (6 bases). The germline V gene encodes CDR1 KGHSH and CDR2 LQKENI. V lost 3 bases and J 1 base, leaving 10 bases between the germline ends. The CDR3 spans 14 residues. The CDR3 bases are TGTGCCAGCTCACCCGAACAGGGTTCCTACGAGCAGTACTTC. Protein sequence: CASSPEQGSYEQYF.

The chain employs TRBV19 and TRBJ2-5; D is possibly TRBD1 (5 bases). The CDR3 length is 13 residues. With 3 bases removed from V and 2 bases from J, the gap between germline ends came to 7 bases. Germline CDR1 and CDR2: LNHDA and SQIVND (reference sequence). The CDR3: CASSINRQETQYF. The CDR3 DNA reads TGTGCCAGTAGTATTAACAGGCAAGAGACCCAGTACTTC.

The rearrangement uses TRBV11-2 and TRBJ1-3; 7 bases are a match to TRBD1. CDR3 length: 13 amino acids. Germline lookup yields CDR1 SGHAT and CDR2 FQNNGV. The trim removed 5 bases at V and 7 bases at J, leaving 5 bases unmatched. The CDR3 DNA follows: TGTGCCAGCAGCCGGGACAGTCTGAACACCATATATTTT. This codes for CASSRDSLNTIYF.

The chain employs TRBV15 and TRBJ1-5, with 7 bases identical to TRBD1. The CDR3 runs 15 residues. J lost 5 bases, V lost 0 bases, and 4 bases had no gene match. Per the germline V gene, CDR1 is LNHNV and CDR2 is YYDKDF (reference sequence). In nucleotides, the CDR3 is TGTGCCACCAGCAGAGATCAGGGGGGCGATCAGCCCCAGCATTTT. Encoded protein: CATSRDQGGDQPQHF.

The CDR3: CASSRIVGGASGANVLTF. CDR3 bases: TGTGCCAGCAGCCGCATCGTGGGGGGGGCATCTGGGGCCAACGTCCTGACTTTC. The chain employs TRBV7-2 and TRBJ2-6; tentative D call: TRBD2 (7 bases). The germline V and J ends were trimmed by 5 bases and 1 base, with 18 bases remaining between them. The CDR3 has 18 amino acids. Germline V lookup: CDR1 SGHTA, CDR2 FQGNSA.

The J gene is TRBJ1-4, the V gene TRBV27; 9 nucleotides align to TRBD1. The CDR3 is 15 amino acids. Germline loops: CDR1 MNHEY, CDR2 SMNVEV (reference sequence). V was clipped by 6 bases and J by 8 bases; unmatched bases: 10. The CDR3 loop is CASRSLGTGMEKLFF. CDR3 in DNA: TGTGCCAGCAGATCCTTAGGGACAGGGATGGAAAAACTGTTTTTT.

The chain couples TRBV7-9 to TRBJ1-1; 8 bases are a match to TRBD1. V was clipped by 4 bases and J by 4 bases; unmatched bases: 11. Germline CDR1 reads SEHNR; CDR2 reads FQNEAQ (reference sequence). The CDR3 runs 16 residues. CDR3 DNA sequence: TGTGCCAGCAGCTCCTTCTTCAGGGGGCCAGGCACTGAAGCTTTCTTT. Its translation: CASSSFFRGPGTEAFF.

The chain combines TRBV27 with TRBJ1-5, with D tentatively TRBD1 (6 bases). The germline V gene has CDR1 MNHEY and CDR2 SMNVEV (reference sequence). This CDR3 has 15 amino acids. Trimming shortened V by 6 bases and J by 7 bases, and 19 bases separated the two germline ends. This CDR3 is CASRPTGGLRQPQHF. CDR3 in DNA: TGTGCCAGCAGACCCACCGGGGGGCTTCGGCAGCCCCAGCATTTT.